These T cell receptor beta chains were read from a single sample in a study of identical twins. TCRdb passed the 5' RACE reads through MiXCR, listing each CDR3 protein once. The table lists approximately 600,000 distinct CDR3 sequences, 7.1% of them singletons. These same data were also listed under a study on yellow fever vaccine responses in identical twins.

The sequencing sample was made of PBMCs. The receptors derive from a woman under 30 in good health. CDR3s include the opening cysteine and the closing phenylalanine or tryptophan. The order of the fields is D gene, clone size, V gene, J gene, CDR3 DNA, CDR3 protein. A D gene is named only where the DNA matches it firmly. A clone size is listed for some rows: how often the clone was seen (once, few, many), or a class if it is expanded.

>.|once|TRBV7-9|TRBJ2-1
TGTGCCAGCAGCTTTGTTCCGGGGCGCCGGCGCAATGAGCAGTTCTTC
CASSFVPGRRRNEQFF
>TRBD1|few|TRBV7-9|TRBJ1-1
TGTGCCAGCAGCTTAGGATCCTATAACAGGGGTACTGAAGCTTTCTTT
CASSLGSYNRGTEAFF
>.|many|TRBV20-1|TRBJ2-3
TGCAGTGCTAGACTTAGTTACGCTACAGATACGCAGTATTTT
CSARLSYATDTQYF
>.|few|TRBV7-2|TRBJ2-5
TGTGCCAGCAGCTTAGGGGCGGCCCAGTACTTC
CASSLGAAQYF
>.|.|TRBV7-6|TRBJ1-3
TGTGCCAGCAGCCGGGGGGTTTACTCTGGAAACACCATATATTTT
CASSRGVYSGNTIYF
>.|many|TRBV7-8|TRBJ2-3
TGTGCCATATCTGGGAAAAAGGGGGTTAGCGACCGAAGCACAGATACGCAGTATTTT
CAISGKKGVSDRSTDTQYF
>.|.|TRBV7-8|TRBJ1-2
TGTGCCAGCAGCTCAGGGACTTTCGGCTATGGCTACACCTTC
CASSSGTFGYGYTF
>.|many|TRBV14|TRBJ2-3
TGTGCCAGCAGCCAGAGGCTAACTAGCACAGATACGCAGTATTTT
CASSQRLTSTDTQYF
>TRBD2|.|TRBV5-1|TRBJ2-1
TGCGCCAGCAGCTTAGCGGGAGGATCTTGGGATGAGCAGTTCTTC
CASSLAGGSWDEQFF
>.|many|TRBV3-1|TRBJ2-7
TGTGCCAGCAGCCGTGGACAGACCTACGAGCAGTACTTC
CASSRGQTYEQYF
>.|few|TRBV12-3/TRBV12-4|TRBJ2-3
TGTGCCAGCAGTTTAGCCCCTCCAGGGGCAGATACGCAGTATTTT
CASSLAPPGADTQYF
>.|many|TRBV3-1|TRBJ2-1
TGTGCCAGCAGCTCCTCAGCAAACAATGAGCAGTTCTTC
CASSSSANNEQFF
>TRBD2|few|TRBV27|TRBJ2-7
TGTGCCAGCAGTTCCTGGCGGGGACTAGCGGGAGCCGGCGAGCAGTACTTC
CASSSWRGLAGAGEQYF
>.|many|TRBV7-8|TRBJ1-1
TGTGCCAGCAGCTTACGAGGGAGGAACACTGAAGCTTTCTTT
CASSLRGRNTEAFF
>.|.|TRBV10-3|TRBJ2-7
TGTGCCATCAGTGATGGGGCAGTGAGCTCCTACGAGCAGTACTTC
CAISDGAVSSYEQYF
>.|many|TRBV5-6|TRBJ1-5
TGTGCCAGCAGCTTGAGCAGGGACAGCAATCAGCCCCAGCATTTT
CASSLSRDSNQPQHF
>.|few|TRBV12-3/TRBV12-4|TRBJ2-5
TGTGCCAGCAGTTTAATATGGGAGACCCAGTACTTC
CASSLIWETQYF
>TRBD2|.|TRBV3-1|TRBJ2-3
TGTGCCAGCAGCCAAGATCCCGGAGACCTTAGCGGGGGCCTCACAGATACGCAGTATTTT
CASSQDPGDLSGGLTDTQYF
>.|many|TRBV25-1|TRBJ2-5
TGTGCCAGCAGTGACCCCCCGGACTTGTTAGAAGAGACCCAGTACTTC
CASSDPPDLLEETQYF
>TRBD2|.|TRBV2|TRBJ2-1
TGTGCCAGCAAAGGACTAGCGGCCAAGTTCTTC
CASKGLAAKFF
>.|few|TRBV11-2|TRBJ2-5
TGTGCCAGCAGCTCCGGACTACTGCAAGAGACCCAGTACTTC
CASSSGLLQETQYF
>.|many|TRBV7-2|TRBJ2-3
TGTGCCAGCAGCTTAGGGCAGTCACCCTTTTCTAGCACAGATACGCAGTATTTT
CASSLGQSPFSSTDTQYF
>TRBD1|many|TRBV7-2|TRBJ1-6
TGTGCCAGCAGCTTTAACAGGGGAAATTCACCCCTCCACTTT
CASSFNRGNSPLHF